A single sample gave rise to the 12 T cell receptor beta chains below, sequenced in a study of blood T cells in healthy people across ages (dated by TCRdb to the mid-2010s). Library creation used 5' RACE. Sequenced on an Illumina HiSeq 2500. A second PCR of about 7 to 12 cycles was run with a J-beta primer mix and a sample-barcoded 5' primer. The public reads were run again by TCRdb, first through fastp at Q25 and then through MiXCR, and only productive beta chains were kept. Rows are unified per CDR3 protein, each entry keeping the most common DNA and genes. The sample table lists approximately 400,000 distinct CDR3 sequences, roughly half of them with a count of one. The leading ten clones occupy over 40% of the sample. Sequencing used blood. The receptors were gathered from a man aged 60 to 75 in good health.

This clonotype has just a few counts. The chain has TRBV10-1 and TRBJ2-3; the D gene is possibly TRBD1 (6 bases). Germline lookup yields CDR1 WNHNN and CDR2 SYGVQD (reference sequence). This CDR3 has 12 amino acids. V lost 6 bases and J lost 7, with 11 bases in between. CDR3 sequence (DNA): TGCGCCAGCAGCCCCGACAGGTATACGCAGTATTTT. The encoded protein is CASSPDRYTQYF.

This clonotype was found many times. CDR3 DNA sequence: TGTGCCAGCAGCTTAGAAGCCCTCACAGATACGCAGTATTTT. It codes for CASSLEALTDTQYF. The chain couples TRBV7-2 to TRBJ2-3; D is ambiguous. The CDR3 is made up of 14 amino acids. CDR1 and CDR2 (germline): SGHTA, FQGNSA. V was pared by 1 base and J by 2 bases, with 7 bases between.

V usage is TRBV29-1 and J usage is TRBJ2-3, with 12 bases lining up with TRBD1. Germline CDR1 reads SQVTM; CDR2 reads ANQGSEA. The length of the CDR3 is 15 residues. J lost 5 bases, V lost 6 bases, and 9 bases had no gene match. CDR3 loop: CSVKPGTGGLDTQYF. The CDR3 DNA reads TGCAGCGTCAAACCCGGGACAGGGGGCTTAGATACGCAGTATTTT.

This clonotype was seen just once. This chain joins TRBV27 and TRBJ1-1; TRBD1 is a possible D gene (6 bases). Trimming left V 3 bases short and J 3 bases short, with 8 bases between. The CDR3 consists of 13 residues. Germline lookup yields CDR1 MNHEY and CDR2 SMNVEV (reference sequence). In nucleotides, the CDR3 is TGTGCCAGCAGTTTTCAGGGGCACACTGAAGCTTTCTTT. Translating gives CASSFQGHTEAFF.

V usage is TRBV27 and J usage is TRBJ2-1, with 7 bases fitting TRBD2. The trim removed 4 bases at V and 5 bases at J, leaving 17 bases unmatched. Germline loops: CDR1 MNHEY, CDR2 SMNVEV (reference sequence). This CDR3 spans 18 amino acids. DNA of the CDR3: TGTGCCAGCAGTTCACGATCGCCCTCTAGCGGAGGGAACAATGAGCAGTTCTTC. It translates to CASSSRSPSSGGNNEQFF.

The chain has TRBV28 and TRBJ2-3; maybe TRBD1 (5 bases). Germline CDR1 reads MDHEN; CDR2 reads SYDVKM. The CDR3 totals 18 residues. V was trimmed by 1 base and J by 4 bases, leaving 21 bases between them. The CDR3 DNA reads TGTGCCAGCAGTTTATATGGAGCTGGCAGGGCTAAAGCAGATACGCAGTATTTT. Translating gives CASSLYGAGRAKADTQYF.

Details on this clonotype: Its ends do not fully match the called genes, so a read error is possible. The chain couples TRBV9 to TRBJ2-3; D perhaps matches TRBD2 (7 bases). Germline V gene sequence: CDR1 SGDLS, CDR2 YYNGEE. The length of the CDR3 is 18 residues. The CDR3 loop reads CAGSVEGGRPSGTDTQYF. DNA of the CDR3: TGTGCCGGCAGCGTGGAGGGGGGGAGACCTTCGGGCACAGATACGCAGTATTTT.

The chain recombines TRBV12-3 or TRBV12-4 with TRBJ2-6; D may correspond to TRBD1 or TRBD2 (5 bases each). The CDR3 contains 16 residues. V was shortened by 6 bases and J by 0 bases, with 12 bases between the two germline ends. The chain's CDR3 is CASRPGRSSGANVLTF. The CDR3 region has the DNA TGTGCCAGCAGACCGGGACGTTCCTCTGGGGCCAACGTCCTGACTTTC.

The J gene is TRBJ2-7, the V gene TRBV5-1; the D is unclear. Trimming removed 0 bases at V and 1 base at J, with 20 bases between. CDR1 is SGHRS and CDR2 is YFSETQ in the germline V gene. The CDR3 is 18 amino acids. For the CDR3, the DNA is TGCGCCAGCAGCTTGGGTGTAACGTCGGTCGACTTTTCCTACGAGCAGTACTTC. Protein sequence: CASSLGVTSVDFSYEQYF. Looking up the rest from reference TRBV5-1 and TRBJ2-7 gives the full variable domain: KAGVTQTPRYLIKTRGQQVTLSCSPISGHRSVSWYQQTPGQGLQFLFEYFSETQRNKGNFPGRFSGRQFSNSRSEMNVSTLELGDSALYLCASSLGVTSVDFSYEQYFGPGTRLTVT.

This chain joins TRBV20-1 and TRBJ2-5; possible D gene TRBD2, 5 bases. The J call may be faulty, since TRBJ2-7 better matches the DNA end. The V gene's germline CDR1 is DFQATT and CDR2 SNEGSKA (reference sequence). The CDR3 has 14 amino acids. The CDR3 DNA reads as TGCAGTGCTTCCACTGCGGGCTCTACCTACGAGCAGTACTTC. Translated: CSASTAGSTYEQYF.

The sample holds a few counts of this clonotype. The chain employs TRBV29-1 and TRBJ2-1, with no clear D. V was pared by 4 bases and J by 0 bases, with 13 bases between. CDR1 and CDR2 (germline): SQVTM, ANQGSEA. The CDR3 loop spans 15 amino acids. The CDR3 DNA is TGCAGCGTTGTTGGCGGTTCGGGCTCCTACAATGAGCAGTTCTTC. Its translation is CSVVGGSGSYNEQFF.

The J gene is TRBJ2-7, the V gene TRBV5-1; D ambiguous. This CDR3 region has 14 residues. Germline V CDR1 and CDR2: SGHRS, YFSETQ. V was trimmed by 4 bases and J by 6 bases, leaving 17 bases between them. This CDR3 reads CASSDQTLALEQYF. The CDR3 DNA sequence: TGCGCCAGCAGCGACCAGACTTTGGCTCTCGAGCAGTACTTC.